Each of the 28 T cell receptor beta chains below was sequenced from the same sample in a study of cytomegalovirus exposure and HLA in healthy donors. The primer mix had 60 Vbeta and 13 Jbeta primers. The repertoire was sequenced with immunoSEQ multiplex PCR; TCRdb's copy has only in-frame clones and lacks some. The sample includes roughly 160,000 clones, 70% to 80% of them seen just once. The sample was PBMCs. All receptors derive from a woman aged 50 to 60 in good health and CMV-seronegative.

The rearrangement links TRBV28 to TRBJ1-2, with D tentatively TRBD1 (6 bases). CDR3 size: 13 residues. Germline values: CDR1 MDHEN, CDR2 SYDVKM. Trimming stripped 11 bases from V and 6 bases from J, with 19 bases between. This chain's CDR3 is CASTPQGRDGYTF. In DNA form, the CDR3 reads TGTGCCTCCACGCCCCAGGGGAGGGATGGCTACACCTTC.

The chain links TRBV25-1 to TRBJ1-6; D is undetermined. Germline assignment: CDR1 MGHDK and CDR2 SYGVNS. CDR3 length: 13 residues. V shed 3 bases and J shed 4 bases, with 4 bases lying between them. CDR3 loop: CASSDRYNSPLHF. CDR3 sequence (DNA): TGTGCCAGCAGTGACCGGTATAATTCACCCCTCCACTTT.

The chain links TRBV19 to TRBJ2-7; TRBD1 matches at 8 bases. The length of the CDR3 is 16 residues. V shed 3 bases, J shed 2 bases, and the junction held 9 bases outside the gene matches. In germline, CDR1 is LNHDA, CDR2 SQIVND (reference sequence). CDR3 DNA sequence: TGTGCCAGTAGTATGTTTCCGGGACAGGTTCCCTACGAGCAGTACTTC. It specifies CASSMFPGQVPYEQYF.

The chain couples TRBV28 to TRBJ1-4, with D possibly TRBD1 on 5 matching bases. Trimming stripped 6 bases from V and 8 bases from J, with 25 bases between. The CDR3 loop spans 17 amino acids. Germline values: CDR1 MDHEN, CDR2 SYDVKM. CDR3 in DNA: TGTGCCAGCAGAAGAGGGGTCCGGTTCGGGGGTGGCGAAAAACTGTTTTTT. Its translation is CASRRGVRFGGGEKLFF.

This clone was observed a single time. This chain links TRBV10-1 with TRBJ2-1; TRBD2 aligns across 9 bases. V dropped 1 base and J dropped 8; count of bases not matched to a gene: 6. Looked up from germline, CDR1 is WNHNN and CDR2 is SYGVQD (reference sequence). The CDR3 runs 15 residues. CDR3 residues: CASSEFLAGRDEQFF. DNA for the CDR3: TGCGCCAGCAGTGAGTTTCTAGCGGGGCGCGATGAGCAGTTCTTC.

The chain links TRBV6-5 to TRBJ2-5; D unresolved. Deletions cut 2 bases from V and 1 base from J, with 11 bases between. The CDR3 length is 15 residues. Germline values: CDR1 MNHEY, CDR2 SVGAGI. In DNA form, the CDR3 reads TGTGCCAGCAGTTACGACCCGAGGCTCCAAGAGACCCAGTACTTC. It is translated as CASSYDPRLQETQYF.

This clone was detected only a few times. The CDR3 spells CASSPRGSFSGYTF. The CDR3 bases are TGTGCCAGCAGCCCCCGAGGGTCCTTCTCTGGCTACACCTTC. V and J are TRBV5-6 and TRBJ1-2; D not certain. CDR1 and CDR2 from the germline V gene are SGHDT and YYEEEE. V was trimmed by 4 bases and J by 7 bases, leaving 17 bases between them. The CDR3 contains 14 residues. The full variable domain, in which reference TRBV5-6 and TRBJ1-2 provide the parts outside the CDR3, is DAGVTQSPTHLIKTRGQQVTLRCSPKSGHDTVSWYQQALGQGPQFIFQYYEEEERQRGNFPDRFSGHQFPNYSSELNVNALLLGDSALYLCASSPRGSFSGYTFGSGTRLTVV.

The CDR3 DNA reads as TGCGCCAGCAGCCCTGACAGGCCTTATGAAAAACTGTTTTTT. This translates into CASSPDRPYEKLFF. The chain links TRBV5-1 to TRBJ1-4; TRBD1 might be the D (6 bases). The germline CDR1 and CDR2 sequences are SGHRS and YFSETQ. The CDR3 is made up of 14 amino acids. Trimming cost V 4 bases and J 6 bases, with 13 bases left between them.

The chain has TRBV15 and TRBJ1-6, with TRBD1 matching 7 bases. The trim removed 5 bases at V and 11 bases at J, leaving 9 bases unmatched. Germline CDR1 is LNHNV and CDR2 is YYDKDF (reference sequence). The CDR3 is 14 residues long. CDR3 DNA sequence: TGTGCCACCAGCGTACGGACAACAGGGGCACCCCTCCACTTT. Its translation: CATSVRTTGAPLHF.

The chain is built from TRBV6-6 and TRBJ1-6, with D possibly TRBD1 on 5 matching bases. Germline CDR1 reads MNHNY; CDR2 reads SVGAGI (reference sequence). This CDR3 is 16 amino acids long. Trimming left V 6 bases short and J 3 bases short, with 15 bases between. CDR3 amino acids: CASRAGLGDYNSPLHF. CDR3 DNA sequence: TGTGCCAGCAGGGCAGGGTTAGGAGACTATAATTCACCCCTCCACTTT.

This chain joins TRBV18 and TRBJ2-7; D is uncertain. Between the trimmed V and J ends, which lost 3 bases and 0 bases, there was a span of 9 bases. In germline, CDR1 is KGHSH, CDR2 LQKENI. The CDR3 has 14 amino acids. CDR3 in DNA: TGTGCCAGCTCACCTGGCCCGGGCTCCTACGAGCAGTACTTC. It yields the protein CASSPGPGSYEQYF. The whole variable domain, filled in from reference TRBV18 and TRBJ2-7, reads NAGVMQNPRHLVRRRGQEARLRCSPMKGHSHVYWYRQLPEEGLKFMVYLQKENIIDESGMPKERFSAEFPKEGPSILRIQQVVRGDSAAYFCASSPGPGSYEQYFGPGTRLTVT.

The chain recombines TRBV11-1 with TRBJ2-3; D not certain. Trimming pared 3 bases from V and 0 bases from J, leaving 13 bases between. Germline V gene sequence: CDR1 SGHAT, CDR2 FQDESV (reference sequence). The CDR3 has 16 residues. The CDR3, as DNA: TGTGCCAGCAGCTTGTCCGGTGAAGCTAGCACAGATACGCAGTATTTT. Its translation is CASSLSGEASTDTQYF.

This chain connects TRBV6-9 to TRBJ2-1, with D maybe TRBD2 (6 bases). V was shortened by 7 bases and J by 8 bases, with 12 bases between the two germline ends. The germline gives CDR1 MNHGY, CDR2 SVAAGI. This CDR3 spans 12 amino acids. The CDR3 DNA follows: TGTGCCAGCACCATGGAGGGCTATGAGCAGTTCTTC. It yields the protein CASTMEGYEQFF.

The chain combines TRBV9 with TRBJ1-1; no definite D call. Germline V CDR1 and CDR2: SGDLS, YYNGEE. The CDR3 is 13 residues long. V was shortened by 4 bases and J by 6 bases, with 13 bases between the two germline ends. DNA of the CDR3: TGTGCCAGCAGCACCCGTCCTACAGCTGAAGCTTTCTTT. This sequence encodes CASSTRPTAEAFF.

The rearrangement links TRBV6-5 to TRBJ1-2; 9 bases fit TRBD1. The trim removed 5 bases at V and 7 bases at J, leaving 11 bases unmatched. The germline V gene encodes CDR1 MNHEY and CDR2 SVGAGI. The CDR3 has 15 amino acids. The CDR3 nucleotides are TGTGCCAGCAGTAAGACGGACAGGGGAAGGGGTGGCTACACCTTC. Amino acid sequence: CASSKTDRGRGGYTF.

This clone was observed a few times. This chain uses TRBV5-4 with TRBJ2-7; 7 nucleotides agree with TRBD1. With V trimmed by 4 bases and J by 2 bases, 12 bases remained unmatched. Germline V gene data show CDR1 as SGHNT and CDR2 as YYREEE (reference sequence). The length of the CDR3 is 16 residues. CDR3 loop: CASSLPGFTGAYEQYF. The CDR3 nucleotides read TGTGCCAGCAGCCTCCCTGGATTTACAGGGGCCTACGAGCAGTACTTC. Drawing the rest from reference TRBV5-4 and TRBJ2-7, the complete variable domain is ETGVTQSPTHLIKTRGQQVTLRCSSQSGHNTVSWYQQALGQGPQFIFQYYREEENGRGNFPPRFSGLQFPNYSSELNVNALELDDSALYLCASSLPGFTGAYEQYFGPGTRLTVT.

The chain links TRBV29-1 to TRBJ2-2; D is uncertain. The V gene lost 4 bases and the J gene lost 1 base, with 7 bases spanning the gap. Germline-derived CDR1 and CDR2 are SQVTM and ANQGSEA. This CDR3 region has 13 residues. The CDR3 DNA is TGCAGCGTTGGGCCCCAGAACACCGGGGAGCTGTTTTTT. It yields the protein CSVGPQNTGELFF.

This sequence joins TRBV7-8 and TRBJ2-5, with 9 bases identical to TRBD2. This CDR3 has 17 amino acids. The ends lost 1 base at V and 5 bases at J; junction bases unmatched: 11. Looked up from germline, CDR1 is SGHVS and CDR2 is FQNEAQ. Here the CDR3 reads CASSLVIGSGSRETQYF. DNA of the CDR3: TGTGCCAGCAGCTTAGTGATCGGTAGCGGGAGCAGGGAGACCCAGTACTTC. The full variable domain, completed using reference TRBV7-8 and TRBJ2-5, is GAGVSQSPRYKVAKRGQDVALRCDPISGHVSLFWYQQALGQGPEFLTYFQNEAQLDKSGLPSDRFFAERPEGSVSTLKIQRTQQEDSAVYLCASSLVIGSGSRETQYFGPGTRLLVL.

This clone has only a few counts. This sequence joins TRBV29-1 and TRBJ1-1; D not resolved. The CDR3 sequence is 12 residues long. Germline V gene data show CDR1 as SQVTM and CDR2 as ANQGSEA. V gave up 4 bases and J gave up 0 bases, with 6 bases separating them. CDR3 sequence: CSVARLNTEAFF. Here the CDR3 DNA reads TGCAGCGTTGCCAGGTTGAACACTGAAGCTTTCTTT.

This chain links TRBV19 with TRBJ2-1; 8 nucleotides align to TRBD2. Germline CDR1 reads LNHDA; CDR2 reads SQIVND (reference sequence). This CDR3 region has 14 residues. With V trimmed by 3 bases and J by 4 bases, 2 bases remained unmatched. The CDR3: CASSIGRDYNEQFF. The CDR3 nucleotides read TGTGCCAGTAGTATCGGGAGGGATTACAATGAGCAGTTCTTC.

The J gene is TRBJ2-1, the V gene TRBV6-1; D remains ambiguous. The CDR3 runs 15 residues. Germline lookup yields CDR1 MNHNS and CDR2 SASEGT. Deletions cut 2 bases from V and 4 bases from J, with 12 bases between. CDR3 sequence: CASSEQRTLYNEQFF. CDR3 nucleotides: TGTGCCAGCAGTGAACAGCGCACACTGTACAATGAGCAGTTCTTC.

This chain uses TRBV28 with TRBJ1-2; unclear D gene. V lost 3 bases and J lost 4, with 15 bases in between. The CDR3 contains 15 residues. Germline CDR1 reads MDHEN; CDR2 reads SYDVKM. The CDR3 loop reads CASSFLSQTFYGYTF. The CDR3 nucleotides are TGTGCCAGCAGTTTCCTATCCCAAACCTTCTATGGCTACACCTTC.

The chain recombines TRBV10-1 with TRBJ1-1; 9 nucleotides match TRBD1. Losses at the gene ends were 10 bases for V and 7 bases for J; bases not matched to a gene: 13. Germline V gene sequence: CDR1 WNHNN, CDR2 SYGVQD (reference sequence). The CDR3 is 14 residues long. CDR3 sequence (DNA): TGCGCCACCCCGGGACAGGGTCCGAGGCGTGAAGCTTTCTTT. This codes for CATPGQGPRREAFF.

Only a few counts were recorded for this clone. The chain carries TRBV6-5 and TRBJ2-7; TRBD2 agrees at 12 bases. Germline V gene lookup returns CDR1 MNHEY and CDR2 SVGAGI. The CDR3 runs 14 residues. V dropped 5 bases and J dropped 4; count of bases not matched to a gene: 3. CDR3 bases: TGTGCCAGCAGTCCACTAGCGGGGGGATACGAGCAGTACTTC. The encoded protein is CASSPLAGGYEQYF.

The CDR3 sequence: CASSKVPSGRGCSYEQYF. The DNA of the CDR3 is TGTGCCAGCAGCAAAGTCCCTAGCGGGAGGGGTTGTTCCTACGAGCAGTACTTC. The chain uses TRBV21-1 and TRBJ2-7; the table names TRBD2, a call not compared with the DNA. TRBV21-1 is annotated as a pseudogene. This CDR3 is 18 amino acids long.

The chain's CDR3 is CASSPPGQGSAEAFF. In nucleotides, the CDR3 is TGTGCCAGCAGCCCCCCCGGACAGGGGTCGGCTGAAGCTTTCTTT. The chain combines TRBV7-3 with TRBJ1-1; TRBD1 matches 9 bases. The CDR3 loop spans 15 amino acids. Losses at the gene ends were 5 bases for V and 6 bases for J; bases not matched to a gene: 10. Germline V gene data show CDR1 as SGHTA and CDR2 as FQGTGA.

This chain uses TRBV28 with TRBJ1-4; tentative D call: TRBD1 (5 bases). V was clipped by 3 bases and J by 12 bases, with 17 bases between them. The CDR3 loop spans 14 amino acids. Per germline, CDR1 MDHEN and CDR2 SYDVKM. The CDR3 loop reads CASSLAGPSLELFF. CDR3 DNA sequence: TGTGCCAGCAGTTTGGCGGGACCCAGTTTGGAACTGTTTTTT. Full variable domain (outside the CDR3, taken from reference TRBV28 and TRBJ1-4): DVKVTQSSRYLVKRTGEKVFLECVQDMDHENMFWYRQDPGLGLRLIYFSYDVKMKEKGDIPEGYSVSREKKERFSLILESASTNQTSMYLCASSLAGPSLELFFGSGTQLSVL.

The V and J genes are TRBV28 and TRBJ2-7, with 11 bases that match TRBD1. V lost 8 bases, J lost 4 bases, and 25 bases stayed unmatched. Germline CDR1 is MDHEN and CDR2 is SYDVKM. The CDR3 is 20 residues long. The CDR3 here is CASGSSPGQGGSQTLYEQYF. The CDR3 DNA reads TGTGCCAGCGGCTCCTCACCGGGACAGGGGGGGTCCCAGACCTTGTACGAGCAGTACTTC.